This T cell receptor beta chain was observed in a study of regulatory dendritic cells for organ transplantation. Sequenced by immunoSEQ multiplex PCR; TCRdb stores in-frame clones only, minus some. The table includes 30,000 or so clones, more than 70% detected once. Worth noting for this clone: The antigen remains unidentified.

Germline CDR1 MGHDK, CDR2 SYGVNS. The CDR3 is 18 residues long. Trimming removed 0 bases from V and 0 bases from J, with 16 bases in between. The study, taken as a whole, reports: Naive T cells showed high diversity, memory cells less, memory CD8+ least.

Source material: naive CD8+ T cells from blood. Subset denoted: CD45RA+ naive T cells. V gene TRBV25-1 combines with J gene TRBJ2-3; TRBD2 might be the D (6 bases). The receptor was isolated from a human donor in good health. CDR3 sequence reads: CASSEYPGLSPSTDTQYF. The CDR3 bases are TGTGCCAGCAGTGAATATCCGGGACTCTCTCCTAGCACAGATACGCAGTATTTT.